The rows below give T cell receptor beta chains drawn from one sample of a study of identical twins. TCRdb used MiXCR to reprocess the 5' RACE reads, holding one entry per CDR3 protein. Among 230,000 or so distinct CDR3 sequences listed, around 8% were seen once. These data were likewise used in another study, on yellow fever vaccine responses in identical twins.

Sequenced input: CD8+ T cells sorted from blood. All receptors come from a woman in her late teens or twenties in good health. The CDR3 runs from the conserved cysteine through the conserved F or W. Each record gives: J gene, clone size, D gene, V gene, CDR3 protein, CDR3 DNA. D genes are given only for firm matches. For some rows the clone size is stated as once, few or many, or as a class when expanded; others skip it.

TRBJ2-2	-	-	TRBV24-1	CATSKGAERPGELFF	TGTGCCACCAGTAAAGGGGCCGAACGGCCCGGGGAGCTGTTTTTT
TRBJ2-7	few	-	TRBV14	CASRGAGPYEQYF	TGTGCCAGCAGGGGAGCAGGGCCCTACGAGCAGTACTTC
TRBJ2-3	-	-	TRBV6-5	CASSYGRDTQYF	TGTGCCAGCAGTTACGGGAGGGATACGCAGTATTTT
TRBJ2-1	-	TRBD2	TRBV18	CASSPRGLAGAYDEQFF	TGTGCCAGCTCACCAAGGGGACTAGCGGGAGCTTATGATGAGCAGTTCTTC
TRBJ2-5	-	TRBD2	TRBV12-3/TRBV12-4	CASNTLAGGPLETQYF	TGTGCCAGCAATACGTTAGCGGGGGGGCCTTTAGAGACCCAGTACTTC
TRBJ2-5	-	-	TRBV7-9	CASSRPGSPVAETQYF	TGTGCCAGCAGCCGACCAGGGTCACCGGTCGCGGAGACCCAGTACTTC
TRBJ2-7	many	-	TRBV27	CASSSLRELYEQYF	TGTGCCAGCAGTTCACTCCGGGAGCTATACGAGCAGTACTTC
TRBJ2-1	many	TRBD2	TRBV5-1	CASSPGTSGGEAQFF	TGCGCCAGCAGCCCCGGGACTAGCGGGGGGGAGGCGCAGTTCTTC
TRBJ1-5	many	-	TRBV7-9	CASSLARDQPQHF	TGTGCCAGCAGCTTAGCCAGGGATCAGCCCCAGCATTTT
TRBJ2-5	many	-	TRBV12-3/TRBV12-4	CASRQGSEETQYF	TGTGCCAGCAGGCAGGGTTCGGAAGAGACCCAGTACTTC
TRBJ2-7	-	TRBD2	TRBV12-3/TRBV12-4	CASSFGVLATYEQYF	TGTGCCAGCAGTTTCGGGGTACTAGCGACCTACGAGCAGTACTTC
TRBJ2-1	few	TRBD2	TRBV20-1	CSATLTSGGVLYNEQFF	TGCAGTGCTACGCTTACTAGCGGGGGTGTTCTATACAATGAGCAGTTCTTC
TRBJ1-1	-	-	TRBV24-1	CATRDNPNTEAFF	TGTGCCACTCGGGACAACCCGAACACTGAAGCTTTCTTT
TRBJ1-1	many	TRBD1	TRBV6-2/TRBV6-3	CASLPSGQNEAFF	TGTGCCAGCCTCCCCTCGGGACAGAATGAAGCTTTCTTT
TRBJ2-1	-	-	TRBV27	CASSPEEELLRQFF	TGTGCCAGCAGTCCTGAAGAGGAGCTATTGAGGCAGTTCTTC
TRBJ2-7	-	-	TRBV5-6	CASSIIRALGEQYF	TGTGCCAGCAGCATAATCCGGGCCTTGGGCGAGCAGTACTTC
TRBJ2-1	few	TRBD2	TRBV20-1	CSARRPSGDHNEQFF	TGCAGTGCCCGGAGGCCTAGCGGGGATCACAATGAGCAGTTCTTC
TRBJ2-7	-	-	TRBV10-3	CAISESVYEQYF	TGTGCCATCAGTGAGTCGGTGTACGAGCAGTACTTC
TRBJ2-5	few	TRBD2	TRBV28	CASLSGDQETQYF	TGTGCCAGCCTTAGCGGGGATCAAGAGACCCAGTACTTC
TRBJ2-2	many	-	TRBV9	CASSVVVGELFF	TGTGCCAGCAGCGTAGTAGTCGGGGAGCTGTTTTTT
TRBJ2-5	few	TRBD2	TRBV2	CASSEPGGGETQYF	TGTGCCAGCAGTGAACCCGGGGGGGGAGAGACCCAGTACTTC
TRBJ2-1	-	TRBD1	TRBV2	CASSGPMTGELDNEQFF	TGTGCCAGCAGTGGACCGATGACAGGGGAACTCGACAATGAGCAGTTCTTC
TRBJ2-7	-	TRBD2	TRBV11-2	CASSYGLAASSYEQYF	TGTGCCAGCAGCTATGGACTAGCGGCGAGCTCCTACGAGCAGTACTTC
TRBJ2-3	few	-	TRBV5-6	CASSLEGSGGGDTQYF	TGTGCCAGCAGCTTGGAAGGTTCCGGGGGCGGTGATACGCAGTATTTT
TRBJ2-5	few	TRBD1	TRBV7-8	CASSSPLQGNYQETQYF	TGTGCCAGCAGCTCCCCCTTACAGGGGAACTACCAAGAGACCCAGTACTTC
TRBJ2-7	few	-	TRBV11-2	CASMSGLGEQYF	TGTGCCAGCATGTCCGGGCTCGGCGAGCAGTACTTC
TRBJ2-2	-	-	TRBV3-1	CASSLGLPHGNTGELFF	TGTGCCAGCAGCCTCGGACTACCCCACGGGAACACCGGGGAGCTGTTTTTT
TRBJ2-3	-	-	TRBV11-2	CASSLGYRAGDTDTQYF	TGTGCCAGCAGCTTAGGGTACAGGGCAGGGGACACAGATACGCAGTATTTT
TRBJ2-1	-	TRBD2	TRBV4-2	CASSQAGTSGGPSYNEQFF	TGTGCCAGCAGCCAAGCCGGGACTAGCGGGGGCCCCTCCTACAATGAGCAGTTCTTC
TRBJ1-2	many	-	TRBV5-6	CASSFGQTLYGYTF	TGTGCCAGCAGCTTTGGGCAGACCCTGTATGGCTACACCTTC
TRBJ2-2	many	TRBD1	TRBV4-3	CASSQDGDRGHTGELFF	TGCGCCAGCAGCCAAGATGGGGACAGGGGGCACACCGGGGAGCTGTTTTTT
TRBJ2-7	many	-	TRBV28	CASSLWEQGGEQYF	TGTGCCAGCAGTCTATGGGAACAGGGCGGCGAGCAGTACTTC
TRBJ2-7	few	TRBD2	TRBV20-1	CSARATRTSYEQYF	TGCAGTGCTAGAGCGACGAGGACTAGCTACGAGCAGTACTTC
TRBJ2-7	many	-	TRBV7-9	CASSSRTELEQYF	TGTGCCAGCAGTTCCCGGACTGAGCTCGAGCAGTACTTC
TRBJ2-7	-	-	TRBV6-2/TRBV6-3	CVSSRGSYEQYF	TGTGTCAGCAGCCGAGGAAGCTACGAGCAGTACTTC
TRBJ1-2	-	-	TRBV20-1	CSARDLTANYGYTF	TGCAGTGCTAGAGACCTGACAGCTAACTATGGCTACACCTTC
TRBJ2-3	many	TRBD2	TRBV29-1	CSVVSEGRDTDTQYF	TGCAGCGTTGTTTCGGAGGGGAGGGACACAGATACGCAGTATTTT
TRBJ2-1	-	-	TRBV6-1	CASSRPGLGYNEQFF	TGTGCCAGCAGTCGTCCGGGACTGGGCTACAATGAGCAGTTCTTC
TRBJ2-7	-	TRBD1	TRBV11-2	CASSLVLFGQGHEQYF	TGTGCCAGCAGCTTAGTATTGTTCGGACAGGGCCACGAGCAGTACTTC
TRBJ2-7	many	-	TRBV20-1	CSARSGGSEQYF	TGCAGTGCTAGGAGCGGAGGAAGCGAGCAGTACTTC